The present entry profiles one TCR beta chain with its context. This clonotype has just a few counts. Its antigen is not yet known. Base quality data are lacking; no much larger clone is found one base away. The source of the sample is a study of regulatory T cells in long-lasting Graves disease (dated by TCRdb to 2020 to 2023). Concerning the study at large: Newly diagnosed Graves' disease patients had taken antithyroid drugs for less than 3 months. Persistent Graves' disease patients were compared with newly diagnosed Graves' disease patients by peripheral blood TCR sequencing and RNA sequencing. A total of 33 samples underwent TCR sequencing, from roughly 13 patients with persistent Graves' disease and around 20 patients with newly diagnosed Graves' disease. The study took place in China and was registered as a clinical trial. The research as a whole found: Compared with newly diagnosed patients, persistent Graves' disease patients had lower TCR Shannon entropy and fewer highly expanded clones, which suggests clonal expansion. The authors acknowledged the small sample size as a limitation that may reduce accuracy. Peripheral blood alone was examined, since thyroid tissue, which constituted the primary lesion, could not be accessed. More public clonotypes were shared among persistent patients (roughly 2,900) than among newly diagnosed patients (roughly 960). Only the TCR beta chain was sequenced and analyzed.

Libraries were made using multiplex PCR. The data were produced on an Illumina HiSeq 4000. To build TCR beta libraries, CDR3 regions were amplified by Arm-PCR using iRepertoire HTBI primers. Gel purification was performed on PCR products prior to sequencing. The study's own analysis went as follows. Across samples, 60 to 75 TRBV and roughly 15 TRBJ segments were identified and used for gene usage analysis of CDR3 amino acid clonotypes. Filtered high-quality paired reads were merged into contigs using COPE and FqMerger. BLAST was used to align contigs to the IMGT TRBV, TRBD and TRBJ reference genes, and CDR3 was defined following IMGT. Any clonotype with a frequency above 0.1% was counted as a highly expanded clone. Shannon entropy served as the measure of repertoire diversity, while the Gini coefficient captured V-J evenness. A clonotype found in more than one individual was treated as public. TCRdb redid the processing of the public reads, applying fastp at Q25 and MiXCR, and retained in-frame beta chains. A single entry per CDR3 protein holds the most common genes and DNA from its merged rows. V and J calls and clone size were set by TCRdb, not the authors. A total of about 440,000 distinct CDR3 sequences appear in this sample, 14% to 15% of them only once. Over 15% of the sample goes to the ten largest clones.

The sample's time point, from its label and the paper: newly diagnosed GD, antithyroid drugs for less than 3 months. For both TCR sequencing and RNA sequencing, RNA was extracted from PBMCs using TRIzol. The diagnosis of Graves' disease was made according to American Thyroid Association guidelines. The patients came from an endocrinology department in Xi'an, China. Each patient gave around 9.2 milliliters of peripheral blood, collected in an EDTA anticoagulant tube. Ficoll Paque Plus density gradient separation was used to isolate PBMCs, and no additional T cell sorting was done. RNA quality was checked with an Agilent 2100 Bioanalyzer and agarose gel, and concentration with a NanoDrop 2000. These data were likewise used in another study, on T cells in Graves' hyperthyroidism and ophthalmopathy. The second study reports: A patient counted as having stable Graves' hyperthyroidism if no progression to ophthalmopathy occurred over 18 months of follow-up. Hyperthyroidism patients were aged 18 to 65 years and newly diagnosed, with disease duration of less than 2 months. Patients with uncontrolled infections, other autoimmune diseases, pregnancy or lactation were excluded. Diagnoses were based on clinical symptoms, serum thyroxine and TRAb, thyroid ultrasound and orbital computed tomography. For the first round of RT-PCR on the TCR CDR3, the HTBI primer set was used together with the Qiagen OneStep RT-PCR kit. Most expanded thyroid clonotypes (frequency above 0.001) were also detected in blood, suggesting blood repertoires may reflect thyroid immune responses. In cross-validation, a model built on a 13 V-J signature told ophthalmopathy apart from stable hyperthyroidism with 85% to 90% sensitivity and roughly 81% specificity, and in testing the same model reached 80%/75%. During validation, the model predicted progression to ophthalmopathy a median of roughly six months ahead of onset, with approximately 70% sensitivity and roughly 72% specificity. TCR V-J signatures able to tell the groups apart were searched for in a discovery cohort of around 95 patients, of whom over 40 had Graves' ophthalmopathy and roughly 57 had stable Graves' hyperthyroidism. Prospective prediction of ophthalmopathy was tested in an independent validation cohort consisting of 18 hyperthyroidism patients and 17 patients who later progressed to ophthalmopathy. The 75 to 100 discovery patients were randomly split 7:3 into training and test sets. Thyroid tissue and blood T-cell repertoires from six Graves' hyperthyroidism patients were also compared in the study. After sampling, hyperthyroidism patients received methimazole starting at 30 mg daily, and ophthalmopathy patients received high-dose intravenous methylprednisolone. Libraries were constructed in a second round of multiplex PCR, after which size selection and purification were performed. The libraries were sequenced on an Illumina HiSeq2000 using paired-end 100 bp reads. SOAPnuke was used to process the raw data, removing reads that contained adapters or uncalled bases, had a mean Phred below 15, or lacked an exact match to the constant primer or identifier. COPE v1.2.5 was used to merge the high-quality paired reads, and each unique nucleotide sequence was defined as a clonotype. MiTCR v1.1 was used to align the clonotypes against IMGT TRBV, TRBD and TRBJ reference segments. The analysis included only V-J combinations with a frequency above 0.0001, which together covered 98% to 99.2% of the repertoires. The TCS score was defined as the ratio of F50 (clonal expansion) to E x V (chaos), calculated using BLOSUM62-based TCRdist between CDR3 peptides within each V-J. Welch's t-statistics and random forest reduced several hundred V-J features to roughly 13, which were used in a naive Bayes classifier (R e1071). No statistical method was used to fix the sample size in advance, and group allocation was not hidden from the investigators. According to the paper, TCR Vbeta CDR3 sequencing was carried out on some 140 peripheral blood samples, which came from 40 to 45 ophthalmopathy, under 85 hyperthyroidism and roughly 17 progressor patients.

Sequencing used peripheral blood mononuclear cells (PBMCs), obtained at new diagnosis, from a patient treated with antithyroid drugs. The receptor was isolated from a woman aged 25 to 45 with Graves disease. Donor details come from another sample of the same person, matched by shared clones.

The CDR3 has the sequence CASSQDMELAGGSSYNEQFF. The sequenced DNA is TGTGCCAGCAGCCAAGATATGGAACTAGCGGGAGGTTCCTCCTACAATGAGCAGTTCTTC. This sequence uses TRBV3-1 and TRBJ2-1, and TRBD2 matches 12 of the central bases. At the junction V is shortened by 0 bases and J by 0 bases; bases outside the gene matches: 9. CDR1 and CDR2 were assigned from the germline V gene (reference sequence) as LGHDT and YNNKEL. Measured from the cysteine to the phenylalanine, the CDR3 is 20 residues long. The entry retains the CDR3 DNA only, 60 bases that are in frame from base 1.